This T cell receptor (beta chain) originates from a study of T cells after yellow fever vaccination. Across the whole study: Where fractions had low cell numbers, libraries were prepared from them with the SMART-Seq v4 Ultra Low Input RNA kit. Points from the study as a whole: Overall, a small share of clonotypes was seen in both CD4 and CD8 compartments. Boosting was followed by the reappearance of most primary-vaccination clones (just under 97% CD4, around 90% CD8).

There are many counts of this clonotype. The antigen is undetermined. Making TCR cDNA involved 5'RACE template switching, which added UMIs and a universal primer site. TCRdb reprocessed the 5' RACE reads via MiXCR and lists one record per CDR3 protein. The sample contains about 30,000 distinct CDR3 sequences, 3.5% to 5% of which appear only once. The CDR3 loop spans 15 amino acids. The V gene's germline CDR1 is SEHNR and CDR2 FQNEAQ (reference sequence). Trimming removed 1 base at V and 5 bases at J, with 14 bases between. The rearrangement joins TRBV7-9 to TRBJ1-1, with D uncertain. Sequencing was performed on CD8+ T cells sorted from PBMCs, taken 5 days after the yellow fever booster vaccination. This receptor was obtained from a man younger than 40 who received the YFV17D yellow fever vaccine. As DNA, the CDR3 is TGTGCCAGCAGCTTAGGAGGACGAGGAACAACTGAAGCTTTCTTT. As protein: CASSLGGRGTTEAFF.